This TCR beta chain was retrieved from a study of blood T cell repertoires in COVID-19. Study-wide background: Samples of COVID-19 (acute and convalescent) were obtained from the United States, Italy and Spain. PBMCs, B-cell-depleted T cells, or T cells provided the cDNA or gDNA that made up the material.

This table comes from immunoSEQ multiplex PCR, and its TCRdb copy is limited to in-frame clones, with some not included. The sample shows some 150,000 clones, 80% to 90% of them seen only once. V was pared by 4 bases and J by 6 bases, with 4 bases of the junction left unmatched. Germline V gives CDR1 SGHTA, CDR2 FQGTGA. The CDR3 has 15 amino acids. The sample consisted of peripheral blood. The receptor comes from a man between 65 and 85 years old with acute or convalescent COVID-19. The chain carries TRBV7-3 and TRBJ2-2; 11 bases line up with TRBD1. CDR3 sequence: CASSSRTGGSGELFF. CDR3 coding DNA: TGTGCCAGCAGCTCCCGGACAGGGGGCTCCGGGGAGCTGTTTTTT.